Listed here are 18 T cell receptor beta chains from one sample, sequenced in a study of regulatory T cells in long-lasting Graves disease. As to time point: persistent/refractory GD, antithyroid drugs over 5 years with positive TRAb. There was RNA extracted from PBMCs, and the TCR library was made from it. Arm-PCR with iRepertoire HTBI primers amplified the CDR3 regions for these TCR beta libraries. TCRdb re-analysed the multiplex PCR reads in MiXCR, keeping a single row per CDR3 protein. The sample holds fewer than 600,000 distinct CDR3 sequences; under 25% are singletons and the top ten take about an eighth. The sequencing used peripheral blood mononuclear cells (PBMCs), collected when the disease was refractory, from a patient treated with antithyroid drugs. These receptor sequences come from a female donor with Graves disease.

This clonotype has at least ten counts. CDR3 sequence: CASSYRGQGYGYTF. CDR3 nucleotides: TGTGCCAGCAGCTACAGGGGGCAGGGCTATGGCTACACCTTC. J is TRBJ1-2 and V is TRBV7-2; 9 bases match TRBD1. Germline loops: CDR1 SGHTA, CDR2 FQGNSA. The CDR3 runs 14 residues. J was trimmed by 4 bases and V by 4 bases; bases with no gene match: 4. The full variable domain, rest sourced from reference TRBV7-2 and TRBJ1-2, is GAGVSQSPSNKVTEKGKDVELRCDPISGHTALYWYRQSLGQGLEFLIYFQGNSAPDKSGLPSDRFSAERTGGSVSTLTIQRTQQEDSAVYLCASSYRGQGYGYTFGSGTRLTVV.

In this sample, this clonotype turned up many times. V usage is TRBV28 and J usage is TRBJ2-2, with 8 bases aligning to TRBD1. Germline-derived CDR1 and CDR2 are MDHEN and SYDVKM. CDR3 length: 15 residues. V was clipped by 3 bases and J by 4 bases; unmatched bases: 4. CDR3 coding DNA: TGTGCCAGCAGTTTTGACAGGGGTCGCACCGGGGAGCTGTTTTTT. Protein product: CASSFDRGRTGELFF.

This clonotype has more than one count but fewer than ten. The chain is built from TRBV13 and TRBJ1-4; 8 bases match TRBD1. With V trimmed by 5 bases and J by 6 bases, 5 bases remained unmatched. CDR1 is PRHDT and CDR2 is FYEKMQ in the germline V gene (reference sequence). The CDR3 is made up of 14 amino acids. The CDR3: CASSEDRGDEKLFF. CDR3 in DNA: TGTGCCAGCAGCGAAGACAGGGGTGATGAAAAACTGTTTTTT.

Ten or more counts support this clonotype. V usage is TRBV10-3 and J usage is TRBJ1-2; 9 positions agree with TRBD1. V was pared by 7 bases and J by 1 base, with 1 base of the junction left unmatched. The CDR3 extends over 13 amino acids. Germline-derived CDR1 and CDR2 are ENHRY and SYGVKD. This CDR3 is CAIKDRGNYGYTF. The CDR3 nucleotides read TGTGCCATCAAGGACAGGGGTAACTATGGCTACACCTTC.

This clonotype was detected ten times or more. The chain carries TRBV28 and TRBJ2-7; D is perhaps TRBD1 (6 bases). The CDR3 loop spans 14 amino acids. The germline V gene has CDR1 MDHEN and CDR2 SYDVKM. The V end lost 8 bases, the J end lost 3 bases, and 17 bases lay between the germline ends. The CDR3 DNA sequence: TGTGCCAGCCGCGACCGGGACAAATTCTACGAGCAGTACTTC. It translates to CASRDRDKFYEQYF.

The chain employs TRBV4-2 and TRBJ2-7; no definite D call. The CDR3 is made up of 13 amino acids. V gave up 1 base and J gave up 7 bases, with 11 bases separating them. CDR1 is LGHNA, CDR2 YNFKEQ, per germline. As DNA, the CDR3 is TGTGCCAGCAGCCAAGGGGGTAGTTTGGAGCAGTACTTC. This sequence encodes CASSQGGSLEQYF.

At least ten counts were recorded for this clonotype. CDR3: CSARQGKEHEKLFF. As DNA, the CDR3 is TGCAGTGCTAGACAGGGGAAAGAGCATGAAAAACTGTTTTTT. The rearrangement links TRBV20-1 to TRBJ1-4; tentative D call: TRBD1 (6 bases). This CDR3 has 14 residues. The germline gives CDR1 DFQATT, CDR2 SNEGSKA (reference sequence). Trimming left V 2 bases short and J 6 bases short, with 13 bases between.

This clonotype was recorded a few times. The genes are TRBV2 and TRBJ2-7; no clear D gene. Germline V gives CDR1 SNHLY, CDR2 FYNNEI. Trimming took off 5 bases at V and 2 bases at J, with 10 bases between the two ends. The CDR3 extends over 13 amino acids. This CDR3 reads CASSYRHTYEQYF. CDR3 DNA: TGTGCCAGCAGTTATCGGCATACCTACGAGCAGTACTTC.

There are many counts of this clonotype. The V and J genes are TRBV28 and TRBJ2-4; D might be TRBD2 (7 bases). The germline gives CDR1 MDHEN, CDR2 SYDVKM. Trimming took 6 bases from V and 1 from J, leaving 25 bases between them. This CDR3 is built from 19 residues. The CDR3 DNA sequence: TGTGCCAGCAGCGCAGAGGGGGAGGGGCGGGATGCTGCCAAAAACATTCAGTACTTC. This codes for CASSAEGEGRDAAKNIQYF.

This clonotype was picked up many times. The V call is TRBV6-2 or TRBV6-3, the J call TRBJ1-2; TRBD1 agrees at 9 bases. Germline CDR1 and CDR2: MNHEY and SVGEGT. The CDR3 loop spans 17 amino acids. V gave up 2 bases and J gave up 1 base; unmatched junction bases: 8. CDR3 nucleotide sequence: TGTGCCAGCAGTTACACTCCCCCGGGACAGGGTAACTATGGCTACACCTTC. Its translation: CASSYTPPGQGNYGYTF.

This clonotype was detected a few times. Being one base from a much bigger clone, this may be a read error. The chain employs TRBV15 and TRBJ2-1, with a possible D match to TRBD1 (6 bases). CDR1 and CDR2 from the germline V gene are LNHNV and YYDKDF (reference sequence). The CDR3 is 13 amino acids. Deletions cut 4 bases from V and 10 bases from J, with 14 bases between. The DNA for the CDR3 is TGTGCCACCAGCACTGGGGGCCCCTACGAGCAGTTCTTC. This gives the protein CATSTGGPYEQFF.

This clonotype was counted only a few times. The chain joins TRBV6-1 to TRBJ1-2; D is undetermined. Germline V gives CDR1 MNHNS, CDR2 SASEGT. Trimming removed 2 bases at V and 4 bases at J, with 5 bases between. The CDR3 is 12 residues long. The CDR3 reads CASSEFGYGYTF. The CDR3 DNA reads TGTGCCAGCAGTGAATTCGGCTATGGCTACACCTTC.

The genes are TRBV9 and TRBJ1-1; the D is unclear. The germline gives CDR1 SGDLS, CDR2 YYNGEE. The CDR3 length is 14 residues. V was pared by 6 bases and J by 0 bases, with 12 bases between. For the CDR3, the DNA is TGTGCCAGCACGGCAGGACTCATGAACACTGAAGCTTTCTTT. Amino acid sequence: CASTAGLMNTEAFF.

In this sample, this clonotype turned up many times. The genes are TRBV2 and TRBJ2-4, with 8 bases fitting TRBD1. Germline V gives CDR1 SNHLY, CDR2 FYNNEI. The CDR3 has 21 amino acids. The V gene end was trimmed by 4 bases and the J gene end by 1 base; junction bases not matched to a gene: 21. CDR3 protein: CASSGAQQGGVYLVAKNIQYF. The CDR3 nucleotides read TGTGCCAGCAGTGGAGCCCAACAGGGGGGCGTATATTTAGTGGCCAAAAACATTCAGTACTTC. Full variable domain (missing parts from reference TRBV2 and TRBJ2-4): EPEVTQTPSHQVTQMGQEVILRCVPISNHLYFYWYRQILGQKVEFLVSFYNNEISEKSEIFDDQFSVERPDGSNFTLKIRSTKLEDSAMYFCASSGAQQGGVYLVAKNIQYFGAGTRLSVL.

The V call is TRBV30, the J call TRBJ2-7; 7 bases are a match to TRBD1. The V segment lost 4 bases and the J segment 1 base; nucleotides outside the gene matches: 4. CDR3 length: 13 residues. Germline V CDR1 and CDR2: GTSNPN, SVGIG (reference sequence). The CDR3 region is CAWNRQGSYEQYF. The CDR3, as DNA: TGTGCCTGGAACCGACAGGGTTCCTACGAGCAGTACTTC. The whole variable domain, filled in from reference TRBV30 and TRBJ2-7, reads SQTIHQWPATLVQPVGSPLSLECTVEGTSNPNLYWYRQAAGRGLQLLFYSVGIGQISSEVPQNLSASRPQDRQFILSSKKLLLSDSGFYLCAWNRQGSYEQYFGPGTRLTVT.

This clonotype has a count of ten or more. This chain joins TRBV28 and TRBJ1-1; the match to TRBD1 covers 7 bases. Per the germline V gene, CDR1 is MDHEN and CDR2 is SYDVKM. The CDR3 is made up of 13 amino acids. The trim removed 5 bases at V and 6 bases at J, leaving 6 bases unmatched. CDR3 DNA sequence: TGTGCCAGCAGTCTGACAGGGTGGGCTGAAGCTTTCTTT. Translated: CASSLTGWAEAFF. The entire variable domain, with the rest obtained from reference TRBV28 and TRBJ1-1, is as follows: DVKVTQSSRYLVKRTGEKVFLECVQDMDHENMFWYRQDPGLGLRLIYFSYDVKMKEKGDIPEGYSVSREKKERFSLILESASTNQTSMYLCASSLTGWAEAFFGQGTRLTVV.

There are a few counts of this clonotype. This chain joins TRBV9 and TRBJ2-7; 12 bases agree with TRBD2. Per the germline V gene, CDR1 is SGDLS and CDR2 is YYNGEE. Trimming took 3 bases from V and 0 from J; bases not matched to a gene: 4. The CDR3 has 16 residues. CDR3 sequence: CASSGGLAGSSYEQYF. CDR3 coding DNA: TGTGCCAGCAGCGGCGGACTAGCGGGGAGCTCCTACGAGCAGTACTTC.

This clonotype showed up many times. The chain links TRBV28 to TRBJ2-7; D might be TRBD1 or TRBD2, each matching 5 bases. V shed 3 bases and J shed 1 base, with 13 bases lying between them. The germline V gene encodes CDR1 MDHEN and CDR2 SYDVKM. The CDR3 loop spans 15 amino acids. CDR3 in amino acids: CASSFLGTGSYEQYF. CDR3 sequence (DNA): TGTGCCAGCAGTTTTCTCGGGACGGGGTCCTACGAGCAGTACTTC.